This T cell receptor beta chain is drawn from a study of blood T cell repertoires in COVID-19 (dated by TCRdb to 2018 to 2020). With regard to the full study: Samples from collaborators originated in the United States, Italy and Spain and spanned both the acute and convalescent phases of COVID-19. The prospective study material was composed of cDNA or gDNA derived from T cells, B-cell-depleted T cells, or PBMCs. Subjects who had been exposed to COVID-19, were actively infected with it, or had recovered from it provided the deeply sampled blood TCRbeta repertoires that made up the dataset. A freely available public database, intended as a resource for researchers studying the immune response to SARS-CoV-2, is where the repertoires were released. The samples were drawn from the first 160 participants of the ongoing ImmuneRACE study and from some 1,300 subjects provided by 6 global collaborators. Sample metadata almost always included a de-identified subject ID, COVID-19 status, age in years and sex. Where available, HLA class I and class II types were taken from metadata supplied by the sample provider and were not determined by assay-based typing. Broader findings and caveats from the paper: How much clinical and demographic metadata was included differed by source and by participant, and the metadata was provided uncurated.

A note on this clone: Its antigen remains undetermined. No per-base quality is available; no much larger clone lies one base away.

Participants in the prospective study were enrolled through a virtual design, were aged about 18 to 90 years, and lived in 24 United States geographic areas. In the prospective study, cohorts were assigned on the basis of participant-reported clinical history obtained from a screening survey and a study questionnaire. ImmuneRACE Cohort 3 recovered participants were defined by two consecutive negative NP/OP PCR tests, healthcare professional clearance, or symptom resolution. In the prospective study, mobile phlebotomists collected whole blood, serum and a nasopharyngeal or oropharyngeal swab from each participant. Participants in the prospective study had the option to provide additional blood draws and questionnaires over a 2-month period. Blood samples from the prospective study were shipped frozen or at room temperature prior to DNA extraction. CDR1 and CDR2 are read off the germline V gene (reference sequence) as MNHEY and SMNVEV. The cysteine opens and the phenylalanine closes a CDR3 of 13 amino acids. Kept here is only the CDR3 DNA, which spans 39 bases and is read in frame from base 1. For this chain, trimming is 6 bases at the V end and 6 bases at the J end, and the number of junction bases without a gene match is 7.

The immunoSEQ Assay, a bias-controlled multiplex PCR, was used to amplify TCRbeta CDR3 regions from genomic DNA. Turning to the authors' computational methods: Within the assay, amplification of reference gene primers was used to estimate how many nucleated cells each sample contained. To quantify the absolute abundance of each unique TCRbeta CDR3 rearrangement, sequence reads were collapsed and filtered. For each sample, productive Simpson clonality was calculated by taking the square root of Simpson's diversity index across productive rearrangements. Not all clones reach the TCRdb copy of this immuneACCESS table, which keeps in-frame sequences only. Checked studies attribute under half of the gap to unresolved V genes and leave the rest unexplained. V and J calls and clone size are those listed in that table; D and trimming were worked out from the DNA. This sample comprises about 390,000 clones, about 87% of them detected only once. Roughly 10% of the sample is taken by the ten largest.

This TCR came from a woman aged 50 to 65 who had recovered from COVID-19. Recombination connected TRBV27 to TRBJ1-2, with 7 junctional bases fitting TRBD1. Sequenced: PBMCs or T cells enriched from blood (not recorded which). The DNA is TGTGCCAGCAGAGGCTGGGACAGCCATGGCTACACCTTC. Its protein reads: CASRGWDSHGYTF.